Each of the 10 T cell receptor beta chains below was sequenced from the same sample in a study of shared clonotypes between healthy human individuals. Measured with immunoSEQ multiplex PCR; TCRdb has only the in-frame clones, and not every one. The data contain about 2.5 million clones, around 90% of them singletons. Sequencing was performed on naive CD4+ T cells from PBMCs. The subset here: CD45RA+ positively selected. The source of these receptors is a man aged 18-30 years in good health. Some clones in this sample may be carry-over from other donors' samples.

The table lists this clone with a count of one. V usage is TRBV11-2 and J usage is TRBJ2-5, with D maybe TRBD1 (6 bases). This CDR3 is 15 amino acids long. Per germline, CDR1 SGHAT and CDR2 FQNNGV. Trimming took off 3 bases at V and 4 bases at J, with 15 bases between the two ends. The CDR3 protein is CASSFTSGARETQYF. CDR3 in DNA: TGTGCCAGCAGCTTCACATCAGGGGCCCGAGAGACCCAGTACTTC. Full variable domain (outside the CDR3, taken from reference TRBV11-2 and TRBJ2-5): EAGVAQSPRYKIIEKRQSVAFWCNPISGHATLYWYQQILGQGPKLLIQFQNNGVVDDSQLPKDRFSAERLKGVDSTLKIQPAKLEDSAVYLCASSFTSGARETQYFGPGTRLLVL.

V usage is TRBV5-4 and J usage is TRBJ2-2, with 10 nucleotides matching TRBD2. The CDR3 is 19 amino acids. Germline V gene sequence: CDR1 SGHNT, CDR2 YYREEE (reference sequence). V shed 0 bases, J shed 2 bases, and the junction held 10 bases outside the gene matches. The CDR3: CASSLGHTSGTFNTGELFF. The CDR3 DNA follows: TGTGCCAGCAGCTTGGGCCACACTAGCGGGACCTTCAACACCGGGGAGCTGTTTTTT.

Details on this clone: At the DNA level, this CDR3 is encoded by other sequences in the same sample as well. The chain links TRBV5-4 to TRBJ2-3, with 9 bases fitting TRBD2. The germline V gene encodes CDR1 SGHNT and CDR2 YYREEE (reference sequence). The CDR3 is made up of 15 amino acids. Losses at the gene ends were 1 base for V and 1 base for J; bases not matched to a gene: 1. CDR3 in amino acids: CASSLLAGGTDTQYF. The DNA for the CDR3 is TGTGCCAGCAGCTTGTTAGCGGGGGGCACAGATACGCAGTATTTT.

This clone was recorded a few times. The gene calls are TRBV10-3 and TRBJ1-4, with TRBD1 matching 7 bases. With V trimmed by 2 bases and J by 10 bases, 10 bases remained unmatched. Germline CDR1 reads ENHRY; CDR2 reads SYGVKD. The CDR3 extends over 15 amino acids. The CDR3 region is CAISEDRAQDGKLFF. The CDR3 coding sequence is TGTGCCATCAGTGAGGACAGGGCACAGGATGGAAAACTGTTTTTT.

The genes are TRBV11-2 and TRBJ2-2; a weak D match, TRBD2 (5 bases). Germline V CDR1 and CDR2: SGHAT, FQNNGV. The V and J ends lost 5 bases and 4 bases respectively, with 14 bases between them. The CDR3 is 15 amino acids. CDR3 coding DNA: TGTGCCAGCAGCCAAAGAACTGCGGGCACCGGGGAGCTGTTTTTT. It codes for CASSQRTAGTGELFF.

V is TRBV9 and J is TRBJ2-5, with no clear D. The CDR3 spans 12 residues. The germline V gene has CDR1 SGDLS and CDR2 YYNGEE. V lost 3 bases to trimming and J lost 5 bases, with 8 bases between them. The CDR3 nucleotides are TGTGCCAGCAGCGCAAGTGGGGAGACCCAGTACTTC. Its translation is CASSASGETQYF.

This chain connects TRBV7-9 to TRBJ2-7; 7 nucleotides match TRBD2. There are 14 residues in the CDR3. The trim removed 3 bases at V and 6 bases at J, leaving 8 bases unmatched. CDR1 SEHNR and CDR2 FQNEAQ come from the germline V gene (reference sequence). The CDR3 here is CASSFEGGRAEQYF. In DNA form, the CDR3 reads TGTGCCAGCAGCTTTGAGGGAGGGCGCGCCGAGCAGTACTTC. The complete variable domain, with remaining parts taken from reference TRBV7-9 and TRBJ2-7, reads DTGVSQNPRHKITKRGQNVTFRCDPISEHNRLYWYRQTLGQGPEFLTYFQNEAQLEKSRLLSDRFSAERPKGSFSTLEIQRTEQGDSAMYLCASSFEGGRAEQYFGPGTRLTVT.

The chain has TRBV27 and TRBJ2-7, with D uncertain. The CDR3 has 13 amino acids. V was trimmed by 5 bases and J by 3 bases, leaving 11 bases between them. Looked up from germline, CDR1 is MNHEY and CDR2 is SMNVEV (reference sequence). The CDR3 DNA reads TGTGCCAGCAGTCGGTACATAAACTACGAGCAGTACTTC. Translated: CASSRYINYEQYF.

A remark on this clone: This CDR3 is also generated by other DNA sequences in the sample. This chain uses TRBV28 with TRBJ1-2; weak D call: TRBD1 (5 bases). Trimming removed 3 bases at V and 5 bases at J, with 7 bases between. The CDR3 has 12 residues. Germline values: CDR1 MDHEN, CDR2 SYDVKM. CDR3 DNA: TGTGCCAGCAGTTTGGGACCGTATGGCTACACCTTC. Protein product: CASSLGPYGYTF.

Comments on this clone: The same CDR3 arises from other DNA sequences in this sample as well. The rearrangement joins TRBV18 to TRBJ2-7; D is unclear. The CDR3 runs to 13 residues. Trimming cost V 6 bases and J 0 bases, with 9 bases left between them. In germline, CDR1 is KGHSH, CDR2 LQKENI. The DNA of the CDR3 is TGTGCCAGCTCCCCCCCATCCTCCTACGAGCAGTACTTC. This codes for CASSPPSSYEQYF.